This TCR beta chain was identified in a study of blood T cells in healthy people across ages. At the level of the study: Researchers report that template switching captured about one barcoded beta molecule per two T cells.

Study-wide results and caveats: Significant beta diversity loss was already apparent by age about 42, declining roughly linearly. Long-lived donors exceeded aged donors in naive CD4+ cells and diversity.

Each donor supplied roughly 9.1 milliliters of peripheral blood. There are a few counts of this clonotype. The target antigen is unknown. The authors ran a second PCR of about 7 to 11 cycles using a sample-barcoded 5' primer and a J-beta primer mix. TCRdb reprocessed the 5' RACE reads via MiXCR and lists one record per CDR3 protein. The table records 1.5 million to 2 million distinct CDR3 sequences, around 36% of them present only once. Trimming cost V 3 bases and J 2 bases, with 12 bases left between them. CDR1 and CDR2 from the germline V gene are SGHDN and FVKESK. The CDR3 sequence is 15 residues long.

This receptor was taken from a young woman in good health. Sequencing input: blood. This chain links TRBV14 with TRBJ2-3; the D gene is possibly TRBD1 (6 bases). This CDR3 reads CASSQGQLVTDTQYF. The CDR3 DNA is TGTGCCAGCAGCCAGGGACAACTAGTCACAGATACGCAGTATTTT.